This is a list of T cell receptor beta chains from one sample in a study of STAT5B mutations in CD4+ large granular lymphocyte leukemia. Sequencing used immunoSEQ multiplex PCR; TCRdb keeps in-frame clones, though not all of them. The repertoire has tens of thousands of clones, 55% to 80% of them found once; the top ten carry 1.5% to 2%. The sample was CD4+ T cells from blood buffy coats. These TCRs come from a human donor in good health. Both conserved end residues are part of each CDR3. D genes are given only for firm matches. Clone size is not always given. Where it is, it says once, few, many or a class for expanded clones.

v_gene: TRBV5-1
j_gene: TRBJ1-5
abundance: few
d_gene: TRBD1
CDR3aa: CASSLDGQGNQPQHF
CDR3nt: TGCGCCAGCAGCTTGGACGGACAGGGCAATCAGCCCCAGCATTTT

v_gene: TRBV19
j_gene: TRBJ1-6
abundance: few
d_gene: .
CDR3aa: CASRERLGSPLHF
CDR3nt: TGTGCCAGTAGGGAGAGGTTGGGATCACCCCTCCACTTT

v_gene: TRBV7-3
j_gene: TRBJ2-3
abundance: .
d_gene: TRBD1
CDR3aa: CASSPRTGGTDTQYF
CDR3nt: TGTGCCAGCAGCCCGAGAACAGGGGGTACAGATACGCAGTATTTT

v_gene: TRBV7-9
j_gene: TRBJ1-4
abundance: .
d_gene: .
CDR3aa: CASSQTEQTNEKLFF
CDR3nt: TGTGCCAGCAGCCAGACGGAACAGACTAATGAAAAACTGTTTTTT

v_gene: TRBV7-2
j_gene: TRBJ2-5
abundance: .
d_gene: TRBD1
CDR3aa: CASSLLGDRLETQYF
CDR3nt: TGTGCCAGCAGCTTGCTCGGGGACAGGCTAGAGACCCAGTACTTC

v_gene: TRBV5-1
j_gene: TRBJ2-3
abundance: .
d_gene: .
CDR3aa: CASSLALGGTDTQYF
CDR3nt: TGCGCCAGCAGCTTGGCACTGGGTGGCACAGATACGCAGTATTTT

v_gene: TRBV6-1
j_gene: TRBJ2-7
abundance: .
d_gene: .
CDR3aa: CASRRGILTYEQYF
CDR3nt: TGTGCCAGCAGGAGAGGGATTCTAACCTACGAGCAGTACTTC

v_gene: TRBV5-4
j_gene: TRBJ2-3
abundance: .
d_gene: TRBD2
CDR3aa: CASSLVLAGLTDTQYF
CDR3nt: TGTGCCAGCAGCTTAGTCCTAGCGGGTTTAACAGATACGCAGTATTTT

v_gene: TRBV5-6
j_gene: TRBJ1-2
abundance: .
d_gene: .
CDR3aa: CASSLVLRQPYGYTF
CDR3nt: TGTGCCAGCAGCTTGGTCTTAAGGCAGCCCTATGGCTACACCTTC

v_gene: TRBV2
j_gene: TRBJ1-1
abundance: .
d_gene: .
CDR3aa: CASSEGFGRARAFF
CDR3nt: TGTGCCAGCAGTGAAGGGTTCGGCAGGGCGCGGGCTTTCTTT

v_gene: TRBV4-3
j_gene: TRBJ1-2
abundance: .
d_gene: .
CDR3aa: CASSQAFEGGGYTF
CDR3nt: TGCGCCAGCAGCCAAGCTTTCGAGGGGGGTGGCTACACCTTC

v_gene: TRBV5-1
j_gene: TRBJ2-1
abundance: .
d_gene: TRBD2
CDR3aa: CASSLGVAGNYNEQFF
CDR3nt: TGCGCCAGCAGCTTGGGTGTAGCGGGGAACTACAATGAGCAGTTCTTC

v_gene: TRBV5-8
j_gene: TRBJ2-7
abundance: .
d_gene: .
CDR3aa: CASSWGHQSYEQYF
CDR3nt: TGTGCCAGCAGCTGGGGACACCAATCCTACGAGCAGTACTTC

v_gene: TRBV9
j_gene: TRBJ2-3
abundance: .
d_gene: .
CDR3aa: CASSAVALRDTQYF
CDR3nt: TGTGCCAGCAGCGCAGTGGCCCTCCGGGATACGCAGTATTTT

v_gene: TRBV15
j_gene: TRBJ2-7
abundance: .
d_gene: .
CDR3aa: CATSKLGTPGSYEQYF
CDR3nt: TGTGCCACCAGCAAGCTTGGGACCCCCGGCTCCTACGAGCAGTACTTC

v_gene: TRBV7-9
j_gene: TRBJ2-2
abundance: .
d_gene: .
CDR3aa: CASSFLGKPGELFF
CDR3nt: TGTGCCAGCAGCTTTCTAGGGAAGCCCGGGGAGCTGTTTTTT

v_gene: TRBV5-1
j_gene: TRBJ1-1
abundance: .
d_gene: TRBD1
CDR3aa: CASFPGGGYTEAFF
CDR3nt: TGCGCCAGCTTTCCAGGGGGGGGGTACACTGAAGCTTTCTTT

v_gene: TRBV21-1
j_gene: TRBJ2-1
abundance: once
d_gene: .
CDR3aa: CASSKSEQSSYNEQFF
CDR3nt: TGTGCCAGCAGCAAAAGTGAACAGAGCTCCTACAATGAGCAGTTCTTC